A selection of T cell receptor beta chains follows, all from one sample in a study of control samples from healthy donors and cancer patients. The repertoire was sequenced with immunoSEQ multiplex PCR; TCRdb's copy has only in-frame clones and lacks some. The data contain 95,000 to 150,000 clones, about nine tenths of them singletons. The sequencing input was blood. These receptors all stem from a middle-aged man in good health. Both conserved end residues are part of each CDR3. A D gene is named only where the DNA matches it firmly. Clone size appears in some rows only: once, few, many, or a class for an expanded clone.

TRBV5-4	NA	NA	TRBJ2-3	CASSSVGDTDTQYF	TGTGCCAGCAGCTCCGTAGGGGACACAGATACGCAGTATTTT
TRBV18	few	TRBD1	TRBJ2-7	CASSPRTGEDEQYF	TGTGCCAGCTCACCACGGACAGGGGAGGACGAGCAGTACTTC
TRBV2	NA	NA	TRBJ1-1	CASNPGWLSTEAFF	TGTGCCAGCAATCCCGGGTGGTTGAGCACTGAAGCTTTCTTT
TRBV24-1	NA	TRBD1	TRBJ1-2	CATSDWDRADGYTF	TGTGCCACCAGTGATTGGGACAGGGCGGATGGCTACACCTTC
TRBV5-4	NA	NA	TRBJ2-7	CASSPDGSYEQYF	TGTGCCAGCAGCCCGGACGGTTCCTACGAGCAGTACTTC
TRBV7-9	once	TRBD1	TRBJ1-6	CASSSLKGAPNGAPLHF	TGTGCCAGCAGCTCGTTAAAGGGGGCTCCCAACGGAGCACCCCTCCACTTT
TRBV30	NA	NA	TRBJ1-3	CAWSQGHSGNTIYF	TGTGCCTGGAGTCAGGGCCACTCTGGAAACACCATATATTTT
TRBV29-1	NA	NA	TRBJ1-2	CSVISRERGYTF	TGCAGCGTCATATCCAGGGAACGGGGCTACACCTTC
TRBV7-8	NA	NA	TRBJ1-3	CASSRPTFSGSNTIYF	TGTGCCAGCAGCCGACCGACTTTTTCCGGATCAAACACCATATATTTT
TRBV19	NA	TRBD1	TRBJ2-2	CASKRDSSRITGELFF	TGTGCCAGTAAGAGGGACAGTTCACGGATCACCGGGGAGCTGTTTTTT
TRBV14	NA	NA	TRBJ1-6	CASSQDRLVRNSPLHF	TGTGCCAGCAGCCAAGATCGTTTGGTCCGTAATTCACCCCTCCACTTT
TRBV7-6	NA	TRBD1	TRBJ1-6	CASSKRDRESNNSPLHF	TGTGCCAGCAGTAAAAGGGACAGGGAGTCTAATAATTCACCCCTCCACTTT
TRBV5-1	NA	NA	TRBJ1-1	CASRPQVNTEAFF	TGCGCCAGCAGACCACAAGTGAACACTGAAGCTTTCTTT
TRBV25-1	NA	NA	TRBJ2-7	CASSVMGEVYEQYF	TGTGCCAGCAGTGTGATGGGGGAGGTATACGAGCAGTACTTC
TRBV7-8	NA	TRBD1	TRBJ1-5	CATRTGGLGGNQPQHF	TGTGCCACGCGGACAGGGGGTTTAGGAGGCAATCAGCCCCAGCATTTT
TRBV5-6	NA	NA	TRBJ1-2	CASSLRQNIYGYTF	TGTGCCAGCAGCTTAAGGCAGAATATCTATGGCTACACCTTC
TRBV18	NA	NA	TRBJ1-2	CASSPQPGPNYGYTF	TGTGCCAGCTCACCGCAACCGGGACCTAACTATGGCTACACCTTC
TRBV27	NA	NA	TRBJ1-3	CASSLFGSSGNTIYF	TGTGCCAGCAGTTTATTTGGGTCATCTGGAAACACCATATATTTT
TRBV15	NA	NA	TRBJ2-3	CATNVNRESTDTQYF	TGTGCCACCAATGTGAACAGGGAGTCGACAGATACGCAGTATTTT
TRBV24-1	NA	NA	TRBJ2-5	CATSRGKETQYF	TGTGCCACCAGCAGGGGCAAAGAGACCCAGTACTTC
TRBV7-9	NA	TRBD1	TRBJ2-7	CASSLEAGTGTYEQYF	TGTGCCAGCAGCTTAGAAGCCGGGACAGGGACCTACGAGCAGTACTTC
TRBV9	NA	TRBD1	TRBJ1-1	CASSVDVRDREAFF	TGTGCCAGCAGCGTAGATGTCCGGGACAGAGAAGCTTTCTTT
TRBV2	NA	NA	TRBJ2-1	CASSSSQGFYNEQFF	TGTGCCAGCAGTTCCTCGCAGGGATTCTACAATGAGCAGTTCTTC
TRBV19	once	TRBD1	TRBJ2-7	CASSIRPWTGIYEQYF	TGTGCCAGTAGTATCCGCCCCTGGACAGGGATCTACGAGCAGTACTTC
TRBV4-3	NA	TRBD2	TRBJ2-3	CASSQSLTGGGSPRKNTQYF	TGCGCCAGCAGCCAATCGTTGACTGGCGGGGGTTCCCCCCGGAAAAATACGCAGTATTTT
TRBV7-2	NA	TRBD1	TRBJ2-7	CASSLAAGGSYEQYF	TGTGCCAGCAGCTTAGCTGCAGGGGGCTCCTACGAGCAGTACTTC
TRBV9	NA	NA	TRBJ2-7	CASSVELAAEQYF	TGTGCCAGCAGCGTAGAGTTGGCAGCCGAGCAGTACTTC
TRBV18	NA	TRBD1	TRBJ2-2	CASSPQGQGANGELFF	TGTGCCAGCTCACCACAAGGACAGGGGGCGAACGGGGAGCTGTTTTTT